This T cell receptor beta chain originates from a study of cytomegalovirus exposure and HLA in healthy donors. Study observations and caveats: A later analysis linked a missense variant in DCLRE1C to the trimming of TCR beta V and J genes. TRBV6-2, TRBV6-3 and other indistinguishable V segments were excluded. Apparent HLA restriction characterized most CMV-associated TCR beta chains in a later analysis.

The PCR employed 60 Vbeta primers together with 13 Jbeta primers. Method: immunoSEQ multiplex PCR; TCRdb's copy keeps in-frame clones and lacks some. The table lists some 100,000 clones, just under 70% of them singletons. With regard to this clone: Antigen unknown.

V lost 2 bases and J 5 bases, leaving 12 bases between the germline ends. Germline assignment: CDR1 MNHNS and CDR2 SASEGT. CDR3 length: 14 residues. The V call is TRBV6-1, the J call TRBJ1-1; unclear D gene. The TCR was taken from a woman between 65 and 79 years old in good health and CMV-seropositive. Input material: PBMCs. CDR3 loop: CASSESRGGTEAFF. The CDR3, as DNA: TGTGCCAGCAGTGAATCCCGGGGAGGGACTGAAGCTTTCTTT.